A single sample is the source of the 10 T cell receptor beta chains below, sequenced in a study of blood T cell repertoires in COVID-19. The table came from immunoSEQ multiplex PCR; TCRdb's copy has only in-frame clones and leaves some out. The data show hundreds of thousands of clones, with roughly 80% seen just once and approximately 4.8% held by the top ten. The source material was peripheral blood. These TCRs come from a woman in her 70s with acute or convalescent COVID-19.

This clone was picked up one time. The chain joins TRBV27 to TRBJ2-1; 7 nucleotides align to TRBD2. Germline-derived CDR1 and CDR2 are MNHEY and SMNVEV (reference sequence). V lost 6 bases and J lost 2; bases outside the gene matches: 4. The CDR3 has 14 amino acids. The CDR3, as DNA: TGTGCCAGCAGCCGGGCGGGGGCCTACAATGAGCAGTTCTTC. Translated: CASSRAGAYNEQFF.

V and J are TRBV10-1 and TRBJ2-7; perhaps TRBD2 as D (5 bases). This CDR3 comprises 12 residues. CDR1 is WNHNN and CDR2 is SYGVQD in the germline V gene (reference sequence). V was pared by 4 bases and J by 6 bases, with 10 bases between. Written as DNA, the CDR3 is TGCGCCAGCAGTGCTTCCGCGGGCGAGCAGTACTTC. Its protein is CASSASAGEQYF.

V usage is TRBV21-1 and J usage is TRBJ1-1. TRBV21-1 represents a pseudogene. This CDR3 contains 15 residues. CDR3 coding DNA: TGTGCCAGCAGCATCAGGTCGGCGGGGGACACTGAAGCTTTCTTT. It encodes CASSIRSAGDTEAFF.

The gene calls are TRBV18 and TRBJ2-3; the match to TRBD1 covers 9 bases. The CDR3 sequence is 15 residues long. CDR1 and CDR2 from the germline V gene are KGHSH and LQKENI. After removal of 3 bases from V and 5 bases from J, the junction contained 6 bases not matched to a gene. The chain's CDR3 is CASSPRGQGRDTQYF. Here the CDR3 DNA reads TGTGCCAGCTCACCGAGGGGACAGGGAAGAGATACGCAGTATTTT.

The chain's CDR3 is CASSLTGQGGYTF. In nucleotides, the CDR3 is TGTGCCAGCAGTTTAACCGGACAGGGGGGCTACACCTTC. V and J are TRBV12-3 or TRBV12-4 and TRBJ1-2, with 9 bases matching TRBD1. With V trimmed by 2 bases and J by 8 bases, 3 bases remained unmatched. The CDR3 has 13 amino acids.

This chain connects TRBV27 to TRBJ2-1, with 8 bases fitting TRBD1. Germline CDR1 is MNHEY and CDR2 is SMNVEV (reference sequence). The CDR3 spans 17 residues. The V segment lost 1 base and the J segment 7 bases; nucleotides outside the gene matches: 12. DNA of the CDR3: TGTGCCAGCAGTTTATTGACGAGACAGGGGCAGGTGAATGAGCAGTTCTTC. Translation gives CASSLLTRQGQVNEQFF.

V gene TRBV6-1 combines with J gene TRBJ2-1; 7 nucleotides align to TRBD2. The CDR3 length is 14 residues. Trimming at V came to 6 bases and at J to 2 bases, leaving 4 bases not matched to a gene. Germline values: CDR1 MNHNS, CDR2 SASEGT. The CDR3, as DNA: TGTGCCAGCAGGGTGGGGGGGACCTACAATGAGCAGTTCTTC. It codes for CASRVGGTYNEQFF.

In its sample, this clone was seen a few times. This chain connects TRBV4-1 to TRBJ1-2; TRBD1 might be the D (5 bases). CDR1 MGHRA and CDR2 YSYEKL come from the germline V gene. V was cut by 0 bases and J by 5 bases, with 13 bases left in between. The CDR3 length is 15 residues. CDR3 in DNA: TGCGCCAGCAGCCAAGAAGAGACAGTGCGATATGGCTACACCTTC. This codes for CASSQEETVRYGYTF.

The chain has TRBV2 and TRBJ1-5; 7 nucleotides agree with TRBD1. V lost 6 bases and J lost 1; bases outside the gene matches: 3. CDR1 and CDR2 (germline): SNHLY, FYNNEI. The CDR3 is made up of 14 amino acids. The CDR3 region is CASRQGTSNQPQHF. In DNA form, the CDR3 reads TGTGCCAGCAGACAGGGGACCAGCAATCAGCCCCAGCATTTT.

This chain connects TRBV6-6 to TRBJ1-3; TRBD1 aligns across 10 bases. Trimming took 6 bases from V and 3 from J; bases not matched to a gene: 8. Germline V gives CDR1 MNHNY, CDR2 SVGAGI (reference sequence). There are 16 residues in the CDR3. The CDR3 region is CASRPGQGEVGNTIYF. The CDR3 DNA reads TGTGCCAGCAGGCCCGGACAGGGGGAAGTTGGAAACACCATATATTTT.